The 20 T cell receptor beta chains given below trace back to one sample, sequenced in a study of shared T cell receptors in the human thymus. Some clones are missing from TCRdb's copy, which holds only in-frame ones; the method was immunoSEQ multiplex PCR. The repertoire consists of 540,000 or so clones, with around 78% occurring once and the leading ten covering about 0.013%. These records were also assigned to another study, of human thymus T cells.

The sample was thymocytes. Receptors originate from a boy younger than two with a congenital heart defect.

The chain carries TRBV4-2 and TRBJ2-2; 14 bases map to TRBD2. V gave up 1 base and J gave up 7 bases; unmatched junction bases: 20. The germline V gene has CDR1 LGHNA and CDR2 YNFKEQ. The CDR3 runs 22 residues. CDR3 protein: CASSQGRGTWRLAGGPHGELFF. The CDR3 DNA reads TGTGCCAGCAGCCAAGGGAGGGGGACCTGGCGACTAGCGGGAGGGCCCCACGGGGAGCTGTTTTTT.

The CDR3 DNA reads TGTGCCTGGAGTGTTATACGGGAGAGAGCGGGAGTGTACAATGAGCAGTTCTTC. Its translation is CAWSVIRERAGVYNEQFF. The chain links TRBV30 to TRBJ2-1; 8 nucleotides agree with TRBD2. The CDR3 extends over 18 amino acids. V dropped 0 bases and J dropped 4; count of bases not matched to a gene: 14. From germline, CDR1 is GTSNPN and CDR2 SVGIG (reference sequence).

Here the CDR3 reads CASSYKNQGTDTQYF. CDR3 DNA: TGTGCCAGCAGTTACAAAAACCAGGGAACAGATACGCAGTATTTT. V gene TRBV6-5 combines with J gene TRBJ2-3, with D maybe TRBD1 (5 bases). The CDR3 covers 15 residues. The V gene lost 2 bases and the J gene lost 3 bases, with 12 bases spanning the gap. The germline gives CDR1 MNHEY, CDR2 SVGAGI.

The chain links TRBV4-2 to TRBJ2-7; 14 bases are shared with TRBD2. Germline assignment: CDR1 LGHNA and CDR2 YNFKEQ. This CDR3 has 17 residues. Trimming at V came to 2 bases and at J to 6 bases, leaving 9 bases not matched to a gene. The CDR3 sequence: CASSQPRLAGGPGEQYF. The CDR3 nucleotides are TGTGCCAGCAGCCAACCCCGACTAGCGGGAGGGCCAGGCGAGCAGTACTTC.

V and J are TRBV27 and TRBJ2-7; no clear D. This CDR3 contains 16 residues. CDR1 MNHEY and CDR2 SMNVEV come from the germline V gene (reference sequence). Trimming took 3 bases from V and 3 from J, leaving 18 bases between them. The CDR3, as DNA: TGTGCCAGCAGTTTTGGTAGTCAGCAGGCCGACTACGAGCAGTACTTC. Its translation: CASSFGSQQADYEQYF.

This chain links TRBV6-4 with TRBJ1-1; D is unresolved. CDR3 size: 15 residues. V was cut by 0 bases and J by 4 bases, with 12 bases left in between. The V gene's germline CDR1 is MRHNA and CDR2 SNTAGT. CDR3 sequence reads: CASSDSRDGGTEAFF. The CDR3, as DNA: TGTGCCAGCAGTGACTCGAGGGATGGAGGCACTGAAGCTTTCTTT.

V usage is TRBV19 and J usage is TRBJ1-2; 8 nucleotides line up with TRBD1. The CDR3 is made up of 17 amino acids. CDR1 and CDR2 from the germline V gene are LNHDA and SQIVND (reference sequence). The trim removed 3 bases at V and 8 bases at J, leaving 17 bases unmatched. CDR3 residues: CASSIGPTGGVAGGYTF. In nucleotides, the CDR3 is TGTGCCAGTAGTATTGGGCCAACAGGGGGAGTTGCAGGGGGCTACACCTTC.

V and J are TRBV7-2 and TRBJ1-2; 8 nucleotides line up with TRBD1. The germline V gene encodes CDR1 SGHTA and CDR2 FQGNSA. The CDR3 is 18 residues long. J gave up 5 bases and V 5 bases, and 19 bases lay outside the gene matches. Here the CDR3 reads CASSLTPTGAYRAYGYTF. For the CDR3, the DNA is TGTGCCAGCAGCCTAACACCGACAGGGGCCTACCGTGCTTATGGCTACACCTTC. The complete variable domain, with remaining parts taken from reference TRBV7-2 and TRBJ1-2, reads GAGVSQSPSNKVTEKGKDVELRCDPISGHTALYWYRQSLGQGLEFLIYFQGNSAPDKSGLPSDRFSAERTGGSVSTLTIQRTQQEDSAVYLCASSLTPTGAYRAYGYTFGSGTRLTVV.

DNA of the CDR3: TGCGCCAGCAGCGGAACAGGACATGGCTACACCTTC. This encodes CASSGTGHGYTF. The chain joins TRBV5-1 to TRBJ1-2; a weak D match, TRBD1 (5 bases). The CDR3 is made up of 12 amino acids. The V end lost 4 bases, the J end lost 6 bases, and 10 bases lay between the germline ends. Germline CDR1 is SGHRS and CDR2 is YFSETQ.

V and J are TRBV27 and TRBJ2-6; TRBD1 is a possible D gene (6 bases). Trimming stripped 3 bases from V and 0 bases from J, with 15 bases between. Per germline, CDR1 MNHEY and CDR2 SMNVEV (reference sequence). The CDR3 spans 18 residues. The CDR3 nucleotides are TGTGCCAGCAGTTTTGTTGGCGGACAGAGCTCTGGGGCCAACGTCCTGACTTTC. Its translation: CASSFVGGQSSGANVLTF. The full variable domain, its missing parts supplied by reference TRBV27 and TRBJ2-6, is EAQVTQNPRYLITVTGKKLTVTCSQNMNHEYMSWYRQDPGLGLRQIYYSMNVEVTDKGDVPEGYKVSRKEKRNFPLILESPSPNQTSLYFCASSFVGGQSSGANVLTFGAGSRLTVL.

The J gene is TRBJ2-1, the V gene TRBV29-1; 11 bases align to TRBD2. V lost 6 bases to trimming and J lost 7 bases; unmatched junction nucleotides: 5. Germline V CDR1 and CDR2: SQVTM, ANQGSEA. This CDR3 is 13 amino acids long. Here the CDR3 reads CSVTSGRWNEQFF. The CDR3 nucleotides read TGCAGCGTCACTAGCGGGAGATGGAATGAGCAGTTCTTC.

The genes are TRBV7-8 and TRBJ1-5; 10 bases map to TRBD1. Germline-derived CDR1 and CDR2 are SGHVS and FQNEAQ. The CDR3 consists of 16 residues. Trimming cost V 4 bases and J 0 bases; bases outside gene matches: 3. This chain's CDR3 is CASSSGQGNSNQPQHF. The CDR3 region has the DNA TGTGCCAGCAGCTCGGGACAGGGGAATAGCAATCAGCCCCAGCATTTT.

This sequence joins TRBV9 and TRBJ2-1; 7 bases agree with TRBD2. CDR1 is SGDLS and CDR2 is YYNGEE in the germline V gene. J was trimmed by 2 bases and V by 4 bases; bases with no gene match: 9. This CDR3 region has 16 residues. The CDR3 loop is CASSSRREQPYNEQFF. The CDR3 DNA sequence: TGTGCCAGCAGCTCAAGGCGGGAGCAACCCTACAATGAGCAGTTCTTC.

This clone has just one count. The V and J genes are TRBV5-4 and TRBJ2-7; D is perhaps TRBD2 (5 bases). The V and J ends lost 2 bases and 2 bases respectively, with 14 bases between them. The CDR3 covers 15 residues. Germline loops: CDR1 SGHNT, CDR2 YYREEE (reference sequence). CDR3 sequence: CASSLERGGTYEQYF. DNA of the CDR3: TGTGCCAGCAGCTTAGAAAGAGGAGGAACCTACGAGCAGTACTTC. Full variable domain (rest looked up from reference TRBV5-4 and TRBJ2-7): ETGVTQSPTHLIKTRGQQVTLRCSSQSGHNTVSWYQQALGQGPQFIFQYYREEENGRGNFPPRFSGLQFPNYSSELNVNALELDDSALYLCASSLERGGTYEQYFGPGTRLTVT.

The CDR3 is CASSSTSGGNTWEQYF. DNA of the CDR3: TGTGCCAGCAGTTCCACCTCCGGAGGTAATACATGGGAGCAGTACTTC. The rearrangement links TRBV6-6 to TRBJ2-7; possibly TRBD2 for D (5 bases). In germline, CDR1 is MNHNY, CDR2 SVGAGI (reference sequence). This CDR3 contains 16 residues. Trimming removed 4 bases from V and 7 bases from J, with 23 bases in between.

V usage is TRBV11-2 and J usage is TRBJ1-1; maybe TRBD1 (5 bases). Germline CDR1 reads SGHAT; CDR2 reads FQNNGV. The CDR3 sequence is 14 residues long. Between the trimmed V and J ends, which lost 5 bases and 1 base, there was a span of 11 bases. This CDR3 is CASSPLGQNTEAFF. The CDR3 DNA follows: TGTGCCAGCAGCCCTTTGGGGCAGAACACTGAAGCTTTCTTT.

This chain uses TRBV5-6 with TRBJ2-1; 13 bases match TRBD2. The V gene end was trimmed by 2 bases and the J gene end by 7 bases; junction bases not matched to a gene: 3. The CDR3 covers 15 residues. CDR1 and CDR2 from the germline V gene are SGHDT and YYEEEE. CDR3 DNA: TGTGCCAGCAGCTTACTAGCGGGAGGGTGGAATGAGCAGTTCTTC. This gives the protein CASSLLAGGWNEQFF.

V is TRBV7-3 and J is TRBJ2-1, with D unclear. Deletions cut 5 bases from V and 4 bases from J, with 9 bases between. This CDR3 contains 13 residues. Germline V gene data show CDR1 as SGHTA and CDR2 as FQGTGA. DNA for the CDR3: TGTGCCAGCAGCCCCCGCGCGTACAATGAGCAGTTCTTC. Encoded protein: CASSPRAYNEQFF.

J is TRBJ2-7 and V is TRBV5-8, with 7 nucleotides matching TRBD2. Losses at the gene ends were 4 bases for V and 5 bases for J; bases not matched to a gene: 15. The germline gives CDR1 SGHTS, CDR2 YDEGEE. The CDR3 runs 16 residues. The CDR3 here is CASSPSWGGPPDEQYF. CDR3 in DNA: TGTGCCAGCAGCCCCTCATGGGGGGGACCCCCTGACGAGCAGTACTTC.

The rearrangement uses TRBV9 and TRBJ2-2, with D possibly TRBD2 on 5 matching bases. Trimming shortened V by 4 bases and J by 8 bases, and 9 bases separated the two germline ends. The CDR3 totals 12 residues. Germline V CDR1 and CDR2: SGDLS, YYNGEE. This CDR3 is CASSLIAGELFF. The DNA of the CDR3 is TGTGCCAGCAGCCTTATAGCGGGGGAGCTGTTTTTT.